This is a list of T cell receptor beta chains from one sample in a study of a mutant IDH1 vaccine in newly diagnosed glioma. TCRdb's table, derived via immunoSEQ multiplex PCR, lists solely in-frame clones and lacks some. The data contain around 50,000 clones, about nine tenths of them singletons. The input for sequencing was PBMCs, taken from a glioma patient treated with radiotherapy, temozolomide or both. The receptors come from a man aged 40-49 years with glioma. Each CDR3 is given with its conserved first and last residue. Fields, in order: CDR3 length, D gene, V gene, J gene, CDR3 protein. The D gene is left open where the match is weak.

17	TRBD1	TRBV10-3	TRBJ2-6	CAISLRDRGLGANVLTF
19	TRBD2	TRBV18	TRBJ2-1	CASSPSVLAGANLRDEQFF
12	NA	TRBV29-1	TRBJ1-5	CSSSEGNQPQHF
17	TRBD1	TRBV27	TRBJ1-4	CASSSPGQDPLNEKLFF
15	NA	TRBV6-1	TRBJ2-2	CASSDTPISTGELFF
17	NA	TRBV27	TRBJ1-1	CASSFLPGRSANTEAFF
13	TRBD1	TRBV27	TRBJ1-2	CASSPGQERGYTF
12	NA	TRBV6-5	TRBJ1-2	CASSPPGGGYTF
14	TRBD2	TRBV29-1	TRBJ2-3	CSGGLVHSTDTQYF
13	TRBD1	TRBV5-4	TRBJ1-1	CASSPDRGREAFF
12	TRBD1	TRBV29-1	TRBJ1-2	CSVIGTVYGYTF
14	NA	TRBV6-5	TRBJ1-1	CASSLPGSASEAFF
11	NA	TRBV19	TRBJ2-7	CASSVGYEQYF
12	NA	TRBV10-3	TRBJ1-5	CAIGEGKQPQHF
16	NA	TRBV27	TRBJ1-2	CASSLRGYGANYGYTF
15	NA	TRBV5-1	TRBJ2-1	CASSSNFGGRNEQFF
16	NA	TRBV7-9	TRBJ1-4	CASRGVIGPTNEKLFF
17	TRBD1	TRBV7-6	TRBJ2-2	CASSQRPGTENTGELFF
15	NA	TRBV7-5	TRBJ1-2	CARTQGEGPDYGYTF
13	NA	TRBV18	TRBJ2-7	CASSSDSYYEQYF
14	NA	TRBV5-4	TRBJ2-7	CASSLAGQEYEQYF
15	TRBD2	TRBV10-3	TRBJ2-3	CATQGTSGRSDTQYF
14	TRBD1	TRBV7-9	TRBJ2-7	CASSPQTGGYEQYF
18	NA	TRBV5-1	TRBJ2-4	CASSLVERVGGAKNIQYF
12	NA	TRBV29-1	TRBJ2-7	CSVGSHSYEQYF
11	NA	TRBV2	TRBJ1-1	CASTVKTEAFF
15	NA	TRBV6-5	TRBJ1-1	CASSYRGQGNTEAFF
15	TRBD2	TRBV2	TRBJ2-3	CASRVGAGGPDTQYF
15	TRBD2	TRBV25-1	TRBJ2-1	CASSSSGRGYNEQFF